The next 21 T cell receptor beta chains were all read from a single sample in a study of shared clonotypes between healthy human individuals. Repertoires were generated with immunoSEQ multiplex PCR, while TCRdb's copy carries only in-frame clones and drops some. Of 230,000 or so clones listed, under 80% are singletons. Input material: memory CD4+ T cells sorted from blood. As to subset: CD45RA-negative fraction. These receptors were obtained from a man aged 25 to 45 in good health.

The chain carries TRBV6-1 and TRBJ2-3; D may be TRBD2 (6 bases). This CDR3 is 14 amino acids long. Per the germline V gene, CDR1 is MNHNS and CDR2 is SASEGT. V lost 3 bases and J 10 bases, leaving 17 bases between the germline ends. CDR3 sequence: CASSEGDSGTAQYF. The CDR3 coding sequence is TGTGCCAGCAGTGAGGGGGACTCCGGTACTGCGCAGTATTTT.

This clone was counted a few times. This chain connects TRBV27 to TRBJ2-1; 10 positions match TRBD2. Germline CDR1 is MNHEY and CDR2 is SMNVEV (reference sequence). The CDR3 is 17 residues long. Trimming removed 5 bases from V and 2 bases from J; junction bases left unmatched: 9. CDR3 in amino acids: CASSPLSSGRAYNEQFF. In DNA, the CDR3 is TGTGCCAGCAGTCCTCTTTCTAGCGGGAGAGCCTACAATGAGCAGTTCTTC.

This chain uses TRBV10-2 with TRBJ2-5, with D perhaps TRBD2 (7 bases). Trimming shortened V by 2 bases and J by 5 bases, and 9 bases separated the two germline ends. CDR1 and CDR2 (germline): WSHSY, SAAADI. The CDR3 consists of 13 residues. CDR3 sequence (DNA): TGCGCCAGCAGTGAGAAGGGGGGGGAGACCCAGTACTTC. The encoded protein is CASSEKGGETQYF.

A few counts support this clone. The rearrangement links TRBV28 to TRBJ1-2, with 7 bases lining up with TRBD1. The trim removed 5 bases at V and 7 bases at J, leaving 13 bases unmatched. This CDR3 is built from 15 residues. Per germline, CDR1 MDHEN and CDR2 SYDVKM. This CDR3 is CASSPPDRVVSGYTF. The CDR3 DNA reads TGTGCCAGCAGTCCACCTGACAGGGTAGTATCTGGCTACACCTTC.

The chain recombines TRBV7-8 with TRBJ1-4; 9 nucleotides agree with TRBD1. The junction had 9 bases not matched to a gene; V was cut back by 5 bases and J by 8 bases. This CDR3 spans 15 amino acids. CDR1 is SGHVS, CDR2 FQNEAQ, per germline. The CDR3, as DNA: TGTGCCAGCAGCCCGGCCGGGACAGGGACCGAAAAACTGTTTTTT. Translation: CASSPAGTGTEKLFF.

In this sample, this clone turned up a few times. V usage is TRBV6-1 and J usage is TRBJ1-2; D is unresolved. V gave up 6 bases and J gave up 5 bases, with 13 bases separating them. The CDR3 covers 13 residues. Germline V lookup: CDR1 MNHNS, CDR2 SASEGT. The CDR3 DNA reads TGTGCCAGCAGGGTAGGGCGGTTGTATGGCTACACCTTC. Translated, it gives CASRVGRLYGYTF.

This clone was found once. The DNA of the CDR3 is TGTGCCAGCTCACCAGCACTAGCGGGAGGCGAGCAGTACTTC. Protein: CASSPALAGGEQYF. The V call is TRBV18, the J call TRBJ2-7; 12 nucleotides line up with TRBD2. With 2 bases clipped from V and 6 bases from J, the junction kept 2 bases outside the gene matches. This CDR3 contains 14 residues. Germline lookup yields CDR1 KGHSH and CDR2 LQKENI. Supplemented by reference TRBV18 and TRBJ2-7, the full variable domain reads NAGVMQNPRHLVRRRGQEARLRCSPMKGHSHVYWYRQLPEEGLKFMVYLQKENIIDESGMPKERFSAEFPKEGPSILRIQQVVRGDSAAYFCASSPALAGGEQYFGPGTRLTVT.

Details on this clone: The sample has other DNA sequences that encode this CDR3 too. V gene TRBV7-9 combines with J gene TRBJ2-7; tentatively, D is TRBD2 (5 bases). CDR1 SEHNR and CDR2 FQNEAQ come from the germline V gene (reference sequence). V was pared by 0 bases and J by 0 bases, with 6 bases between. The CDR3 spans 14 residues. Here the CDR3 DNA reads TGTGCCAGCAGCTTAGCGGGAGTCTCCTACGAGCAGTACTTC. Amino acid sequence: CASSLAGVSYEQYF.

The chain employs TRBV2 and TRBJ2-7, with unresolved D. Germline V CDR1 and CDR2: SNHLY, FYNNEI. This CDR3 spans 13 amino acids. V was clipped by 7 bases and J by 4 bases, with 14 bases between them. The CDR3 is CASTNQPRYEQYF. The CDR3 nucleotides are TGTGCCAGCACCAACCAGCCGCGGTACGAGCAGTACTTC.

CDR3 loop: CSVRDKGYEQYF. CDR3 sequence (DNA): TGCAGCGTTAGGGACAAGGGCTACGAGCAGTACTTC. The chain joins TRBV29-1 to TRBJ2-7; perhaps TRBD1 as D (6 bases). V was cut by 5 bases and J by 3 bases, with 11 bases left in between. CDR1 and CDR2 from the germline V gene are SQVTM and ANQGSEA. The CDR3 is made up of 12 amino acids.

This chain uses TRBV5-4 with TRBJ2-1; weak D call: TRBD2 (5 bases). Germline lookup yields CDR1 SGHNT and CDR2 YYREEE (reference sequence). The V end was cut by 2 bases, the J end by 2 bases, with 17 bases between. CDR3 size: 17 residues. The CDR3 sequence is CASSFMGSASAYNEQFF. CDR3 bases: TGTGCCAGCAGCTTCATGGGTAGCGCCTCTGCCTACAATGAGCAGTTCTTC.

Here the CDR3 reads CASRGGVRGPINEQFF. The CDR3 DNA reads as TGTGCCAGCAGGGGAGGGGTGCGGGGACCAATCAATGAGCAGTTCTTC. The chain has TRBV2 and TRBJ2-1; TRBD2 aligns across 7 bases. From germline, CDR1 is SNHLY and CDR2 FYNNEI. This CDR3 has 16 amino acids. V lost 6 bases and J lost 6; bases outside the gene matches: 14.

The gene calls are TRBV13 and TRBJ2-7; D not resolved. The CDR3 has 13 residues. CDR1 PRHDT and CDR2 FYEKMQ come from the germline V gene (reference sequence). V lost 2 bases and J 4 bases, leaving 9 bases between the germline ends. The CDR3 coding sequence is TGTGCCAGCAGCTTAAACCGGGCTTACGAGCAGTACTTC. This sequence encodes CASSLNRAYEQYF.

The chain combines TRBV30 with TRBJ2-6; D call uncertain. Trimming shortened V by 3 bases and J by 0 bases, and 3 bases separated the two germline ends. Germline V gene sequence: CDR1 GTSNPN, CDR2 SVGIG (reference sequence). The CDR3 runs 13 residues. The CDR3 bases are TGTGCCTGGAGAAGCTCTGGGGCCAACGTCCTGACTTTC. The encoded protein is CAWRSSGANVLTF.

The rearrangement links TRBV7-6 to TRBJ2-7; no clear D gene. This CDR3 is built from 13 residues. CDR1 and CDR2 (germline): SGHVS, FNYEAQ. V gave up 3 bases and J gave up 0 bases, with 6 bases separating them. The CDR3 sequence: CASSLTNSYEQYF. The CDR3 region has the DNA TGTGCCAGCAGCTTGACGAACTCCTACGAGCAGTACTTC.

The rearrangement links TRBV9 to TRBJ2-3; D is possibly TRBD1 (5 bases). Trimming left V 0 bases short and J 2 bases short, with 10 bases between. Germline values: CDR1 SGDLS, CDR2 YYNGEE. The CDR3 contains 15 residues. CDR3 nucleotide sequence: TGTGCCAGCAGCGTAGTAGGGGCGACCACAGATACGCAGTATTTT. Its protein product is CASSVVGATTDTQYF.

Only a few counts were recorded for this clone. The V call is TRBV7-6, the J call TRBJ2-3; no definite D call. Germline V lookup: CDR1 SGHVS, CDR2 FNYEAQ. The CDR3 covers 13 residues. Deletions cut 1 base from V and 2 bases from J, with 4 bases between. The CDR3 sequence is CASSLDLTDTQYF. The CDR3 coding sequence is TGTGCCAGCAGCTTAGACCTCACAGATACGCAGTATTTT.

This clone was recorded once. V usage is TRBV18 and J usage is TRBJ2-5, with 9 bases fitting TRBD1. Per germline, CDR1 KGHSH and CDR2 LQKENI. This CDR3 has 16 amino acids. Trimming cost V 4 bases and J 6 bases; bases outside gene matches: 12. The CDR3 nucleotides are TGTGCCAGCTCACGCGCGCGGGACAGGGTGATCCAGACCCAGTACTTC. This sequence encodes CASSRARDRVIQTQYF. Together with reference TRBV18 and TRBJ2-5, the CDR3 gives the full variable domain: NAGVMQNPRHLVRRRGQEARLRCSPMKGHSHVYWYRQLPEEGLKFMVYLQKENIIDESGMPKERFSAEFPKEGPSILRIQQVVRGDSAAYFCASSRARDRVIQTQYFGPGTRLLVL.

The chain is built from TRBV15 and TRBJ1-3; D call uncertain. There are 15 residues in the CDR3. V dropped 5 bases and J dropped 0 bases, with 11 bases sitting between them. Germline V gene sequence: CDR1 LNHNV, CDR2 YYDKDF (reference sequence). CDR3 region: CATSQRPISGNTIYF. The CDR3 region has the DNA TGTGCCACCAGCCAAAGACCCATCTCTGGAAACACCATATATTTT.

The chain joins TRBV11-1 to TRBJ1-3; D is unclear. The length of the CDR3 is 16 residues. Germline V CDR1 and CDR2: SGHAT, FQDESV (reference sequence). Deletions cut 3 bases from V and 0 bases from J, with 12 bases between. The CDR3 DNA sequence: TGTGCCAGCAGCTTTGGGATCACAAGCTCTGGAAACACCATATATTTT. Translation gives CASSFGITSSGNTIYF.

This clone was counted between two and nine times. The chain links TRBV27 to TRBJ2-7; D might be TRBD2 (6 bases). In germline, CDR1 is MNHEY, CDR2 SMNVEV (reference sequence). This CDR3 has 14 amino acids. Between the trimmed V and J ends, which lost 3 bases and 5 bases, there was a span of 14 bases. CDR3 bases: TGTGCCAGCAGTTTTACCGCGGGGTCGGACGAGCAGTACTTC. This gives the protein CASSFTAGSDEQYF.